This T cell receptor (beta chain) emerged from a study of patients and donors after allogeneic stem cell transplantation. TCRdb re-called the RT-PCR reads with MiXCR, one entry per CDR3 protein. The sample lists fewer than 500,000 distinct CDR3 sequences, 16% occurring once. This clonotype has at least ten counts. Trimming shortened V by 5 bases and J by 1 base, and 17 bases separated the two germline ends. Germline values: CDR1 SGHNT, CDR2 YENEEA. CDR3 length: 16 residues. The TCR was taken from a human donor who was either an allogeneic HSCT recipient or a stem cell or donor lymphocyte infusion donor (not recorded which). It is not recorded whose cells these are; they may come from a transplant donor. The V and J genes are TRBV11-3 and TRBJ1-1; D uncertain. Sequenced input: blood, either unsorted or a sorted T cell fraction (not recorded which). The CDR3 protein is CASSLGRSNGNTEAFF. CDR3 DNA sequence: TGTGCCAGCAGCCTCGGGCGGAGCAATGGGAACACTGAAGCTTTCTTT.